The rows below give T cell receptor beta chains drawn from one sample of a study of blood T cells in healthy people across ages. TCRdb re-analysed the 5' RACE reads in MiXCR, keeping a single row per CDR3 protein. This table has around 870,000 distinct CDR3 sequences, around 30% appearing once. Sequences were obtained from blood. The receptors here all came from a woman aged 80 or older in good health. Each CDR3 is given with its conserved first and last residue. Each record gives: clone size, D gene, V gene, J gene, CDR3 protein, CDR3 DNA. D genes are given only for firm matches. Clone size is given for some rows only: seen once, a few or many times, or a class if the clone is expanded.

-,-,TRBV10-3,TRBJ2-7,CAISERRDEQYF,TGTGCCATCAGTGAACGGAGGGACGAGCAGTACTTC
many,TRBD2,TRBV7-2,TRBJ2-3,CASSSTPGGGTDTQYF,TGTGCCAGCAGTTCCACTCCGGGGGGAGGGACAGATACGCAGTATTTT
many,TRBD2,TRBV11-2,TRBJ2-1,CASSIGGTRGNEQFF,TGTGCCAGCAGCATCGGGGGGACTAGGGGCAATGAGCAGTTCTTC
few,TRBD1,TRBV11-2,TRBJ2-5,CASSEDRDWGETQYF,TGTGCCAGCAGCGAAGACAGGGATTGGGGGGAGACCCAGTACTTC
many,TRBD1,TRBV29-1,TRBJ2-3,CSVDNQGVFGDTQYF,TGCAGCGTGGACAATCAGGGGGTTTTTGGAGATACGCAGTATTTT
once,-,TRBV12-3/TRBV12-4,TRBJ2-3,CASSFTGTGRADTQYF,TGTGCCAGCAGTTTTACCGGGACCGGCAGAGCAGATACGCAGTATTTT
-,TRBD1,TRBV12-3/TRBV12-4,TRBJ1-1,CASSPLRGLAEAFF,TGTGCCAGCAGTCCGCTAAGGGGGCTGGCGGAAGCTTTCTTT
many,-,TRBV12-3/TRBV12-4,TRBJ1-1,CASSLGITEAFF,TGTGCCAGCAGTTTAGGGATCACTGAAGCTTTCTTT
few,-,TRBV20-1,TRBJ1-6,CSARTYQDSPLHF,TGCAGTGCAAGGACGTACCAGGATTCACCCCTCCACTTT
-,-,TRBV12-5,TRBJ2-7,CASGPTETGVYEQYF,TGTGCTAGTGGTCCAACCGAGACAGGAGTATACGAGCAGTACTTC
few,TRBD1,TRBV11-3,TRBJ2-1,CASSFTAGTGVNEQFF,TGTGCCAGCAGCTTCACGGCCGGGACAGGGGTGAATGAGCAGTTCTTC
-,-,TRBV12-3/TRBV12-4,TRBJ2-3,CASSLAGVRTDTEYF,TGTGCCAGCAGTTTAGCGGGGGTCCGGACAGATACGGAGTATTTT
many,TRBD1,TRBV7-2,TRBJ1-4,CASSSTQRTGTEKLFF,TGTGCCAGCAGCTCCACCCAGAGGACAGGGACCGAAAAACTGTTTTTT
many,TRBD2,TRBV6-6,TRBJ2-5,CASSVTSGGASETQYF,TGTGCCAGCAGTGTGACTAGCGGGGGGGCCTCAGAGACCCAGTACTTC
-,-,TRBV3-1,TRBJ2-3,CASSQATGGPYTQYF,TGTGCCAGCAGCCAAGCCACCGGGGGCCCCTATACGCAGTATTTT
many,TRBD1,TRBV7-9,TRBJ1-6,CASSRGTGVYSSPLHF,TGTGCCAGCAGCCGTGGGACAGGGGTTTATAGTTCACCCCTCCACTTT
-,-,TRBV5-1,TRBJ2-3,CASSSLGARSDTQYF,TGCGCCAGCAGCTCCCTCGGGGCCCGTTCAGATACGCAGTATTTT
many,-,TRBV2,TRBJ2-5,CASSEARGGQTQYF,TGTGCCAGCAGTGAAGCGCGAGGAGGGCAGACCCAGTACTTC
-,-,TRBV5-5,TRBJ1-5,CASSLEPGNQPQHF,TGTGCCAGCAGCTTGGAACCTGGGAATCAGCCCCAGCATTTT
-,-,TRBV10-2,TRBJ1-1,CASTPDRNTEAFF,TGCGCCAGCACTCCGGACAGGAACACTGAAGCTTTCTTT
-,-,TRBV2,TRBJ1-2,CASRKAHKANYGYTF,TGTGCCAGCAGAAAAGCCCATAAAGCTAACTATGGCTACACCTTC
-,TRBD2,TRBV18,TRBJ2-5,CASSQSRGGPETQYF,TGTGCCAGCTCACAAAGTCGGGGGGGCCCAGAGACCCAGTACTTC
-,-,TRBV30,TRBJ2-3,CASRPRPDTQYF,TGTGCCTCCCGACCCAGGCCAGATACGCAGTATTTT
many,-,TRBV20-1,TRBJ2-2,CSASFRTGELFF,TGCAGTGCTAGCTTCCGCACCGGGGAGCTGTTTTTT
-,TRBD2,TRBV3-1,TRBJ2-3,CASSQGPSGRSTDTQYF,TGTGCCAGCAGCCAAGGCCCCAGCGGGAGGAGCACAGATACGCAGTATTTT
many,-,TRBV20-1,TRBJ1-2,CSASGNYGYTF,TGCAGTGCCTCCGGGAACTATGGCTACACCTTC
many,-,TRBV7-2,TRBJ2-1,CASSSPQRFSSYNEQFF,TGTGCCAGCAGCTCACCTCAGCGGTTTAGCTCCTACAATGAGCAGTTCTTC
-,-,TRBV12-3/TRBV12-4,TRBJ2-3,CASSPFLLRGGADTQYF,TGTGCCAGCAGTCCCTTTTTACTAAGGGGGGGGGCCGATACGCAGTATTTT
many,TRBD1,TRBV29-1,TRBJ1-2,CSARTGGSEYGYTF,TGCAGCGCCAGGACAGGGGGAAGTGAATATGGCTACACCTTC
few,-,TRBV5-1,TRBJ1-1,CASSQTRDTNTEAFF,TGCGCCAGCAGCCAAACCCGGGACACGAACACTGAAGCTTTCTTT
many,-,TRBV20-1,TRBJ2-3,CSARRGGRSFSTDTQYF,TGCAGTGCTAGAAGGGGGGGACGGAGCTTTAGCACAGATACGCAGTATTTT
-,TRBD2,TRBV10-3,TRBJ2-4,CALSELRGSGNIQYF,TGTGCCCTCAGTGAGCTACGGGGTAGCGGGAACATTCAGTACTTC
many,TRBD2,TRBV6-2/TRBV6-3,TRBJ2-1,CASSWSRSGARHNEQFF,TGTGCCAGCAGTTGGAGTCGTAGCGGGGCTCGTCACAATGAGCAGTTCTTC
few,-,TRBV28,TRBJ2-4,CASSVHEGAKNIQYF,TGTGCCAGCAGCGTGCACGAGGGGGCCAAAAACATTCAGTACTTC
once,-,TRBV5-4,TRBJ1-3,CASSLVPDAGNTIYF,TGTGCCAGCAGCTTGGTTCCGGATGCTGGAAACACCATATATTTT
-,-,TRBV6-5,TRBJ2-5,CASSQLGINEQYF,TGTGCCAGCAGTCAACTCGGCATCAATGAGCAGTACTTC
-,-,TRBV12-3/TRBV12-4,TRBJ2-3,CASSPTGLIGDTQYF,TGTGCCAGCAGCCCTACAGGGTTGATAGGAGATACGCAGTATTTT
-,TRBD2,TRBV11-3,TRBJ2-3,CASSPASGGTTDTQYF,TGTGCCAGCAGCCCCGCTAGCGGGGGAACCACAGATACGCAGTATTTT
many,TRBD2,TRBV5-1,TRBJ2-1,CASSLTSGAYNEQFF,TGCGCCAGCAGCTTGACTAGCGGGGCCTACAATGAGCAGTTCTTC
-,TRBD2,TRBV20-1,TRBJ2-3,CSATGLAGGGTDTQYF,TGCAGTGCTACTGGACTAGCGGGGGGTGGGACAGATACGCAGTATTTT
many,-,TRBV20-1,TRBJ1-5,CSARPLGNQPQHF,TGCAGTGCTAGACCATTAGGCAATCAGCCCCAGCATTTT
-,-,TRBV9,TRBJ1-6,CASSPQQGYNSPLHF,TGTGCCAGCAGCCCTCAGCAGGGGTATAATTCACCCCTCCACTTT
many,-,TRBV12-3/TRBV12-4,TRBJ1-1,CASSPRQPLNTEAFF,TGTGCCAGCAGTCCCCGACAGCCACTGAACACTGAAGCTTTCTTT
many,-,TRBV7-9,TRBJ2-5,CASSLRDTQETQYF,TGTGCCAGCAGCCTCCGGGACACACAAGAGACCCAGTACTTC
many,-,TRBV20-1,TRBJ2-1,CSANQAGLKNEQFF,TGCAGTGCTAACCAGGCCGGACTTAAGAATGAGCAGTTCTTC
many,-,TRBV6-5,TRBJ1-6,CASRKTVTAYNSPLHF,TGTGCCAGCAGAAAGACCGTGACAGCCTATAATTCACCCCTCCACTTT
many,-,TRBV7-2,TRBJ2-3,CASSLGSPDTQYF,TGTGCCAGCAGCCTCGGCTCGCCAGATACGCAGTATTTT
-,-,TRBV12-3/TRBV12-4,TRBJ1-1,CASSPGDYEAFF,TGTGCCAGCTCACCCGGAGACTATGAAGCTTTCTTT
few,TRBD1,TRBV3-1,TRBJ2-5,CASSHGQVLETQYF,TGTGCCAGCAGCCATGGACAGGTGTTGGAGACCCAGTACTTC
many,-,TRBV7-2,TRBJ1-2,CASSPPGQGGYTF,TGTGCCAGCAGTCCGCCGGGACAAGGCGGCTACACCTTC
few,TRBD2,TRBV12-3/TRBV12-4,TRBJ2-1,CASSPPGTSGFASYNEQFF,TGTGCCAGCAGCCCGCCCGGGACTAGCGGGTTTGCCTCCTACAATGAGCAGTTCTTC
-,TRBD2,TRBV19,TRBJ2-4,CASRRGSNIQYF,TGTGCCAGTAGGCGGGGGTCGAACATTCAGTACTTC
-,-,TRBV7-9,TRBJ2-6,CASRQTRQGRDSGANVLTF,TGTGCCAGCAGACAAACCCGACAGGGGAGGGACTCTGGGGCCAACGTCCTGACTTTC
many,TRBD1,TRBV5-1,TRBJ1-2,CASSLGRDRINYGYTF,TGCGCCAGCAGCTTGGGTAGGGACAGGATTAACTATGGCTACACCTTC
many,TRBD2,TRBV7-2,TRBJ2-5,CASSQAGGGETQYF,TGTGCCAGCAGCCAAGCGGGGGGGGGAGAGACCCAGTACTTC
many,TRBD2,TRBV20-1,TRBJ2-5,CSGVRGGQETQYF,TGCAGTGGGGTGCGGGGGGGCCAGGAGACCCAGTACTTC